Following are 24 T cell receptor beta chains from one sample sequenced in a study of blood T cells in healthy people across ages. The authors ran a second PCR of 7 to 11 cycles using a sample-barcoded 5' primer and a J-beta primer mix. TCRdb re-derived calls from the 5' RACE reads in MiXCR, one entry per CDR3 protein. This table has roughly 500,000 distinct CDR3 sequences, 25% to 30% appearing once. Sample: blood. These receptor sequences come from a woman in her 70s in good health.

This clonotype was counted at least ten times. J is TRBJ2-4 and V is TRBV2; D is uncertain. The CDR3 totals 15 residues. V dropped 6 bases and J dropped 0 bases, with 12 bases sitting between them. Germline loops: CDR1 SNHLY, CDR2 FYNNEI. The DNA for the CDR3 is TGTGCCAGCAGCCAAGGATTACTAGCCAAAAACATTCAGTACTTC. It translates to CASSQGLLAKNIQYF.

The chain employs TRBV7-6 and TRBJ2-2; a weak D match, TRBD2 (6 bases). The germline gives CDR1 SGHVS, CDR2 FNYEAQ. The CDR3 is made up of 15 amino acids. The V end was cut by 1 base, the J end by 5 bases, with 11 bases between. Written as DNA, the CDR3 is TGTGCCAGCAGCTTAGTCCTGGAGGGGACCGGGGAGCTGTTTTTT. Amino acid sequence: CASSLVLEGTGELFF.

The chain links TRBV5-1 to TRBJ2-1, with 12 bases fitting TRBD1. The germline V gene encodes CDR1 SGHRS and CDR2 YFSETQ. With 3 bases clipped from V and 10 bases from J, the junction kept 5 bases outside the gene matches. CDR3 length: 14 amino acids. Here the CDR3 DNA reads TGCGCCAGCAGCTGGGGGACAGGGGGCAACGAGCAGTTCTTC. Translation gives CASSWGTGGNEQFF.

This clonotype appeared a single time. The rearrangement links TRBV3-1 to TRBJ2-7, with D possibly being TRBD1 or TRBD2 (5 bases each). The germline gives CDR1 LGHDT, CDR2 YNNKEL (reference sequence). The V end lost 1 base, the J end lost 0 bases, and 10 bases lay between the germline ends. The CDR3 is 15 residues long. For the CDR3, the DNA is TGTGCCAGCAGCCAAGCGGCAGGGAGCTCCTACGAGCAGTACTTC. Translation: CASSQAAGSSYEQYF.

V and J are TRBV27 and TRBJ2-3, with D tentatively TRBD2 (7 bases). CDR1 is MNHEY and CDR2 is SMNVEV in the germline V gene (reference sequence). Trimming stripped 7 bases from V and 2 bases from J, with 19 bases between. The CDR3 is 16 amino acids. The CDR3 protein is CASTNRGGRTTDTQYF. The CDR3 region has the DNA TGTGCCAGCACTAATAGGGGGGGGAGAACCACAGATACGCAGTATTTT.

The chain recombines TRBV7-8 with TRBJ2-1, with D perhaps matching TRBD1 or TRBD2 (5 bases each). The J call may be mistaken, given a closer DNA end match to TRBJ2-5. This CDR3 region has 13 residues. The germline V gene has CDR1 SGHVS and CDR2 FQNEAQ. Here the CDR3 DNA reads TGTGCCAGCAGCTGGGGGTCCGGTGAGACCCAGTACTTC. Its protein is CASSWGSGETQYF.

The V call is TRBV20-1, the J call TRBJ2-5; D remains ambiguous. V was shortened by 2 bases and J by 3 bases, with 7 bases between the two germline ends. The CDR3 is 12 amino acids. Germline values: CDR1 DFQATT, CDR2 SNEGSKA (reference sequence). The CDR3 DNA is TGCAGTGCTAGAAGTGGAGAAGAGACCCAGTACTTC. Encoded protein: CSARSGEETQYF.

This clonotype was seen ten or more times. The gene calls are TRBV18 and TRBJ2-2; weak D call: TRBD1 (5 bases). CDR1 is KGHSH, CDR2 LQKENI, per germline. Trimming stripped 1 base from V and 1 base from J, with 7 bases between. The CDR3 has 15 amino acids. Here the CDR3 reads CASSPRTGNTGELFF. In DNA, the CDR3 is TGTGCCAGCTCACCACGAACAGGGAACACCGGGGAGCTGTTTTTT.

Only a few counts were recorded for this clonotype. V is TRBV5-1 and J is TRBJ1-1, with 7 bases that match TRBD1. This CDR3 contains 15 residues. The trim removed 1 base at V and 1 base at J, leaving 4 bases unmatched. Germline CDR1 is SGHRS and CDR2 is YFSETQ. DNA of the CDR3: TGCGCCAGCAGCTTGTCGCAGGGGGGGAACACTGAAGCTTTCTTT. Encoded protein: CASSLSQGGNTEAFF. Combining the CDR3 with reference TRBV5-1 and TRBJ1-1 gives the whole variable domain KAGVTQTPRYLIKTRGQQVTLSCSPISGHRSVSWYQQTPGQGLQFLFEYFSETQRNKGNFPGRFSGRQFSNSRSEMNVSTLELGDSALYLCASSLSQGGNTEAFFGQGTRLTVV.

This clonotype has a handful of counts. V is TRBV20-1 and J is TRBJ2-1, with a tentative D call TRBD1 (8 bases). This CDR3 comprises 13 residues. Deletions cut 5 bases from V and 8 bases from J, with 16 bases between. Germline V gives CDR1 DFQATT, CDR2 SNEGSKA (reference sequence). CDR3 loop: CSALGQGGDEQFF. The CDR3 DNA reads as TGCAGTGCTCTTGGACAGGGAGGGGATGAGCAGTTCTTC.

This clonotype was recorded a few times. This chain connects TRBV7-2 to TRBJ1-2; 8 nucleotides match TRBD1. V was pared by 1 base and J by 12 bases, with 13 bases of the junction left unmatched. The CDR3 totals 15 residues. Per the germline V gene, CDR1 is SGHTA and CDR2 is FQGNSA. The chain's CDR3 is CASSLVQGAPEGHTF. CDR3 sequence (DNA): TGTGCCAGCAGCTTAGTTCAGGGGGCTCCAGAGGGCCACACCTTC.

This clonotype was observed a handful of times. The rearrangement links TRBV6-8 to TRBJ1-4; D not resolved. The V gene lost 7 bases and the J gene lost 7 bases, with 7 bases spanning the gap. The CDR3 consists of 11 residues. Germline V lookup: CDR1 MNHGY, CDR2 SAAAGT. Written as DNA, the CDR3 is TGTGCCAGCATACGGGGTGAAAAACTGTTTTTT. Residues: CASIRGEKLFF.

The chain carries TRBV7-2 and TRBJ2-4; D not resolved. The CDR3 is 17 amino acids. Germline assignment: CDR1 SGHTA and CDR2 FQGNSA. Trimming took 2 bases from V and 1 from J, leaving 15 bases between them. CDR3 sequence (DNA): TGTGCCAGCAGCTTATTTGGCGGATCTGGTGCCAAAAACATTCAGTACTTC. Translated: CASSLFGGSGAKNIQYF. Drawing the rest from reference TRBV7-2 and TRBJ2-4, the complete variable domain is GAGVSQSPSNKVTEKGKDVELRCDPISGHTALYWYRQSLGQGLEFLIYFQGNSAPDKSGLPSDRFSAERTGGSVSTLTIQRTQQEDSAVYLCASSLFGGSGAKNIQYFGAGTRLSVL.

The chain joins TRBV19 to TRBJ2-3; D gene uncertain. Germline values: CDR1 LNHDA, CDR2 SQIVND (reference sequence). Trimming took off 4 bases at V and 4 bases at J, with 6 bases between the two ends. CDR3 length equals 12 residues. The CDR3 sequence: CASSKWADTQYF. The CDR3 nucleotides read TGTGCCAGTAGTAAGTGGGCAGATACGCAGTATTTT. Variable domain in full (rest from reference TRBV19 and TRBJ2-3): DGGITQSPKYLFRKEGQNVTLSCEQNLNHDAMYWYRQDPGQGLRLIYYSQIVNDFQKGDIAEGYSVSREKKESFPLTVTSAQKNPTAFYLCASSKWADTQYFGPGTRLTVL.

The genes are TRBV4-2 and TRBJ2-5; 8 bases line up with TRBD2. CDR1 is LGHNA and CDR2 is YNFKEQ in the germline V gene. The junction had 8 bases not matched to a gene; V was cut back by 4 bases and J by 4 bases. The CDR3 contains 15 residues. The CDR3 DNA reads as TGTGCCAGCAGCCCAACGGGGGGGCAAGGAGAGACCCAGTACTTC. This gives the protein CASSPTGGQGETQYF.

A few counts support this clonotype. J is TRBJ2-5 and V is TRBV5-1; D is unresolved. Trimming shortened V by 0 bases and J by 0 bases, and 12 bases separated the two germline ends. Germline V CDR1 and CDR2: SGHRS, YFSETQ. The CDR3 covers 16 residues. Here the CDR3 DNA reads TGCGCCAGCAGCTTGGCGGGCGCTAATTACCAAGAGACCCAGTACTTC. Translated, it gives CASSLAGANYQETQYF.

The CDR3, as DNA: TGTGCCGCGACAGGGTTGGCTAACTATGGCTACACCTTC. Amino acids: CAATGLANYGYTF. V and J are TRBV19 and TRBJ1-2; the match to TRBD1 covers 7 bases. The CDR3 runs to 13 residues. Germline CDR1 LNHDA, CDR2 SQIVND (reference sequence). Trimming removed 11 bases from V and 0 bases from J; junction bases left unmatched: 6.

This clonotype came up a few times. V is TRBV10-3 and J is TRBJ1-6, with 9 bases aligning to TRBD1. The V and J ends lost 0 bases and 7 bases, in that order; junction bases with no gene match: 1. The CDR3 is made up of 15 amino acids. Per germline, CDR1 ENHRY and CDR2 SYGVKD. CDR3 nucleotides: TGTGCCATCAGTGAGTCGGGGACAGGGAATTCACCCCTCCACTTT. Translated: CAISESGTGNSPLHF.

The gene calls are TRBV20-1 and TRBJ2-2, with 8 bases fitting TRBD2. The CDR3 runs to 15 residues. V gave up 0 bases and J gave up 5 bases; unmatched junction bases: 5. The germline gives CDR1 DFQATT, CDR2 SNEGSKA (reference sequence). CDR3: CSARDAGGRTGELFF. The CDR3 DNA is TGCAGTGCTAGAGATGCGGGGGGAAGGACCGGGGAGCTGTTTTTT.

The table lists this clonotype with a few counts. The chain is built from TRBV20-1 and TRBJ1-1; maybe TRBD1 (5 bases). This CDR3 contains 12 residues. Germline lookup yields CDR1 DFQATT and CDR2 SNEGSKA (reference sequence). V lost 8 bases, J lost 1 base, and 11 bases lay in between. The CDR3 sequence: CSTQGQNTEAFF. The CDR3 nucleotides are TGCAGTACCCAGGGCCAGAACACTGAAGCTTTCTTT.

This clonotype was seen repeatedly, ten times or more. CDR3 bases: TGCAGCGTCCTGACAGGGGGCGGTGGAAACACCATATATTTT. This translates into CSVLTGGGGNTIYF. The chain carries TRBV29-1 and TRBJ1-3, with 10 bases that match TRBD1. With V trimmed by 6 bases and J by 3 bases, 5 bases remained unmatched. The CDR3 contains 14 residues. Germline assignment: CDR1 SQVTM and CDR2 ANQGSEA.

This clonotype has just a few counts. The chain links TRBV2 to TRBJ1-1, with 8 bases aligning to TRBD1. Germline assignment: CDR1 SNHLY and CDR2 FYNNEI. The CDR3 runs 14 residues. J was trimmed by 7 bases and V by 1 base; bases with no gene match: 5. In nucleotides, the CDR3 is TGTGCCAGCAGTGAAGAACGGGGGACAGGTGAAGCTTTCTTT. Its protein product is CASSEERGTGEAFF.

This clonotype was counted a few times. CDR3 DNA sequence: TGTGCCAGCAGCCGGGGTAAAGAGACCCAGTACTTC. This sequence encodes CASSRGKETQYF. This chain connects TRBV6-1 to TRBJ2-5; the D gene is possibly TRBD2 (5 bases). Germline lookup yields CDR1 MNHNS and CDR2 SASEGT. The CDR3 is 12 amino acids. V shed 6 bases and J shed 3 bases, with 8 bases lying between them.

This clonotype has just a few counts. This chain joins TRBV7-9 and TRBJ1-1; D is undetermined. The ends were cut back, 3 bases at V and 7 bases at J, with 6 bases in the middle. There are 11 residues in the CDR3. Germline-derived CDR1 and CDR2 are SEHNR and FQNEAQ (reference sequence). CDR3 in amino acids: CASSFMVEAFF. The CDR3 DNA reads TGTGCCAGCAGCTTTATGGTTGAAGCTTTCTTT.